One sample yielded the 21 T cell receptor beta chains listed below, sequenced in a study of neurological immune-mediated disorders. TCRdb re-derived calls from the 5' RACE reads in MiXCR, one entry per CDR3 protein. The sample carries about 95,000 distinct CDR3 sequences, roughly 3.5% recorded once. Specimen: PBMCs. These receptors came from a woman aged 18-29 years with multiple sclerosis.

This clonotype was counted many times. The chain joins TRBV12-3 or TRBV12-4 to TRBJ2-1, with TRBD2 identical over 13 bases. CDR3 length: 16 amino acids. V shed 5 bases, J shed 1 base, and the junction held 2 bases outside the gene matches. The CDR3 loop reads CASSGTSGASYNEQFF. The CDR3, as DNA: TGTGCCAGCAGTGGGACTAGCGGGGCGTCCTACAATGAGCAGTTCTTC.

There are many counts of this clonotype. The chain is built from TRBV5-1 and TRBJ1-3; possibly TRBD1 for D (5 bases). The CDR3 is 16 amino acids. The germline V gene encodes CDR1 SGHRS and CDR2 YFSETQ. V dropped 4 bases and J dropped 0 bases, with 14 bases sitting between them. The chain's CDR3 is CASSASGTHSGNTIYF. The CDR3 coding sequence is TGCGCCAGCAGCGCCTCCGGGACCCACTCTGGAAACACCATATATTTT.

This clonotype has ten or more counts. The chain has TRBV5-1 and TRBJ1-2; TRBD1 matches at 7 bases. The CDR3 loop spans 14 amino acids. J gave up 4 bases and V 0 bases, and 3 bases lay outside the gene matches. Looked up from germline, CDR1 is SGHRS and CDR2 is YFSETQ. For the CDR3, the DNA is TGCGCCAGCAGCTTGGGAACAGGGGTCTATGGCTACACCTTC. Translation: CASSLGTGVYGYTF.

This clonotype was counted many times. The chain has TRBV20-1 and TRBJ2-2, with 8 bases fitting TRBD2. The V gene's germline CDR1 is DFQATT and CDR2 SNEGSKA (reference sequence). V was pared by 3 bases and J by 4 bases, with 7 bases of the junction left unmatched. The CDR3 has 15 residues. The CDR3 loop is CSARGGTRSTGELFF. DNA of the CDR3: TGCAGTGCTAGGGGAGGGACTAGAAGCACCGGGGAGCTGTTTTTT.

About this clonotype: A much larger clone lies a single base off, so this may be a read error. The chain couples TRBV28 to TRBJ2-7, with no clear D. The germline V gene encodes CDR1 MDHEN and CDR2 SYDVKM. The V and J ends lost 7 bases and 5 bases respectively, with 9 bases between them. The CDR3 consists of 11 residues. The DNA for the CDR3 is TGTGCCAGCACTTTCCATCACGAGCAGTACTTC. Amino acid sequence: CASTFHHEQYF.

This clonotype was recorded many times. This sequence joins TRBV12-3 or TRBV12-4 and TRBJ2-1, with D possibly TRBD2 on 5 matching bases. Trimming took off 3 bases at V and 0 bases at J, with 9 bases between the two ends. The CDR3 extends over 15 amino acids. The CDR3 sequence is CASSFEGSSYNEQFF. In DNA form, the CDR3 reads TGTGCCAGCAGTTTTGAGGGAAGCTCCTACAATGAGCAGTTCTTC.

This clonotype was detected ten times or more. This chain uses TRBV19 with TRBJ1-1; D unclear. The germline V gene encodes CDR1 LNHDA and CDR2 SQIVND (reference sequence). Trimming removed 7 bases from V and 4 bases from J, with 10 bases in between. The CDR3 has 12 amino acids. The CDR3, as DNA: TGTGCCAGTAACCAATATCCCACTGAAGCTTTCTTT. Translating it yields CASNQYPTEAFF.

This clonotype was detected ten times or more. The V call is TRBV19, the J call TRBJ1-2; 11 positions agree with TRBD1. The CDR3 consists of 15 residues. V was clipped by 7 bases and J by 5 bases; unmatched bases: 9. Germline CDR1 and CDR2: LNHDA and SQIVND (reference sequence). The CDR3 spells CASTRTGGVGYGYTF. The CDR3, as DNA: TGTGCCAGTACCCGGACAGGGGGCGTTGGTTATGGCTACACCTTC. Variable domain in full (rest from reference TRBV19 and TRBJ1-2): DGGITQSPKYLFRKEGQNVTLSCEQNLNHDAMYWYRQDPGQGLRLIYYSQIVNDFQKGDIAEGYSVSREKKESFPLTVTSAQKNPTAFYLCASTRTGGVGYGYTFGSGTRLTVV.

V is TRBV6-2 or TRBV6-3 and J is TRBJ2-7, with D perhaps matching TRBD2 (6 bases). The V gene lost 6 bases and the J gene lost 2 bases, with 26 bases spanning the gap. Germline assignment: CDR1 MNHEY and CDR2 SVGEGT. The CDR3 sequence is 18 residues long. The CDR3, as DNA: TGTGCCAGCAGATCAAGACTAGAGGGAGGCAAGGTACCCTACGAGCAGTACTTC. It yields the protein CASRSRLEGGKVPYEQYF.

This clonotype occurred many times. V usage is TRBV18 and J usage is TRBJ1-4; no definite D call. The CDR3 length is 14 residues. Deletions cut 4 bases from V and 3 bases from J, with 9 bases between. Germline V gene data show CDR1 as KGHSH and CDR2 as LQKENI. The CDR3 DNA follows: TGTGCCAGCTCACTCAGGTCGTCTAATGAAAAACTGTTTTTT. Translation gives CASSLRSSNEKLFF.

Many counts were recorded for this clonotype. CDR3 amino acids: CASSLAGGQGSGEQYF. In nucleotides, the CDR3 is TGTGCCAGCAGCTTAGCGGGGGGACAGGGTTCTGGGGAGCAGTACTTC. V gene TRBV7-2 combines with J gene TRBJ2-7, with 9 bases lining up with TRBD1. The germline gives CDR1 SGHTA, CDR2 FQGNSA. The length of the CDR3 is 16 residues. The junction had 10 bases not matched to a gene; V was cut back by 0 bases and J by 7 bases.

This clonotype was counted many times. This rearrangement joins TRBV5-1 to TRBJ1-1; D ambiguous. The V end was cut by 0 bases, the J end by 0 bases, with 9 bases between. The CDR3 contains 15 residues. The germline V gene encodes CDR1 SGHRS and CDR2 YFSETQ. The CDR3 spells CASSLVGSMNTEAFF. DNA of the CDR3: TGCGCCAGCAGCTTGGTTGGGAGCATGAACACTGAAGCTTTCTTT.

This clonotype was found many times. The rearrangement uses TRBV7-9 and TRBJ1-4; D remains unclear. From germline, CDR1 is SEHNR and CDR2 FQNEAQ (reference sequence). The CDR3 is made up of 14 amino acids. V gave up 5 bases and J gave up 1 base, with 8 bases separating them. The CDR3 here is CASSPGLTNEKLFF. The CDR3 nucleotides read TGTGCCAGCAGCCCGGGATTAACTAATGAAAAACTGTTTTTT. Based on the CDR3 plus reference TRBV7-9 and TRBJ1-4, the full variable domain is DTGVSQNPRHKITKRGQNVTFRCDPISEHNRLYWYRQTLGQGPEFLTYFQNEAQLEKSRLLSDRFSAERPKGSFSTLEIQRTEQGDSAMYLCASSPGLTNEKLFFGSGTQLSVL.

The rearrangement uses TRBV4-2 and TRBJ2-7, with TRBD2 matching 7 bases. There are 18 residues in the CDR3. V shed 1 base and J 1 base; nucleotides not matched to a gene: 13. Germline CDR1 is LGHNA and CDR2 is YNFKEQ. The CDR3 region has the DNA TGTGCCAGCAGCCAAGGTGGCGGCAAGCGGGGTTCGTCCTACGAGCAGTACTTC. Protein product: CASSQGGGKRGSSYEQYF.

This clonotype has at least ten counts. In DNA, the CDR3 is TGTGCCAGCAGCCCAAGGCGCAGGACAGGGACAGATACGCAGTATTTT. Translating gives CASSPRRRTGTDTQYF. The chain joins TRBV7-9 to TRBJ2-3; 8 bases map to TRBD1. V was pared by 5 bases and J by 3 bases, with 10 bases of the junction left unmatched. CDR3 size: 16 residues. From germline, CDR1 is SEHNR and CDR2 FQNEAQ (reference sequence).

This clonotype was seen many times. Here the CDR3 reads CASSFTAVAGKKDTQYF. The CDR3, as DNA: TGTGCCAGCAGCTTTACCGCGGTAGCGGGGAAGAAAGATACGCAGTATTTT. The chain has TRBV7-9 and TRBJ2-3; 8 nucleotides align to TRBD2. J lost 5 bases, V lost 3 bases, and 13 bases had no gene match. This CDR3 has 17 amino acids. In germline, CDR1 is SEHNR, CDR2 FQNEAQ (reference sequence).

This clonotype appeared many times. The rearrangement links TRBV12-3 or TRBV12-4 to TRBJ2-7; tentatively, D is TRBD1 (5 bases). Trimming pared 2 bases from V and 3 bases from J, leaving 14 bases between. This CDR3 region has 15 residues. CDR3 nucleotide sequence: TGTGCCAGCAGTTTAAGTAGCACAGGCGACTACGAGCAGTACTTC. Protein product: CASSLSSTGDYEQYF.

This clonotype was found many times. V gene TRBV20-1 combines with J gene TRBJ1-2, with D perhaps TRBD1 (5 bases). Germline CDR1 and CDR2: DFQATT and SNEGSKA (reference sequence). V shed 0 bases and J shed 8 bases, with 16 bases lying between them. The CDR3 covers 14 residues. The DNA for the CDR3 is TGCAGTGCTAGAGAGTTCCAGGGAGAGGAGGGCTACACCTTC. It specifies CSAREFQGEEGYTF.

This clonotype appeared many times. The chain has TRBV7-6 and TRBJ2-3; D possibly matches TRBD1 or TRBD2 (6 bases each). Germline assignment: CDR1 SGHVS and CDR2 FNYEAQ. This CDR3 contains 18 residues. Trimming shortened V by 5 bases and J by 5 bases, and 26 bases separated the two germline ends. CDR3 DNA: TGTGCCAGCAGCCGAGTTGACGGGGGCACCCTCTTGGGAGATACGCAGTATTTT. It encodes CASSRVDGGTLLGDTQYF.

This clonotype has a count of ten or more. The rearrangement links TRBV5-4 to TRBJ2-2; maybe TRBD2 (6 bases). CDR3 size: 15 residues. Germline V gives CDR1 SGHNT, CDR2 YYREEE (reference sequence). V was shortened by 1 base and J by 2 bases, with 9 bases between the two germline ends. Here the CDR3 DNA reads TGTGCCAGCAGCTTGCTGGGACTCAACACCGGGGAGCTGTTTTTT. Translated, it gives CASSLLGLNTGELFF.

At least ten counts were recorded for this clonotype. The CDR3 loop reads CSARTGAENTEAFF. CDR3 bases: TGCAGTGCACGGACAGGGGCCGAGAACACTGAAGCTTTCTTT. The V gene is TRBV20-1, the J gene TRBJ1-1, with 9 bases lining up with TRBD1. Per germline, CDR1 DFQATT and CDR2 SNEGSKA (reference sequence). V gave up 6 bases and J gave up 1 base; unmatched junction bases: 6. The CDR3 runs 14 residues.